This T cell receptor (beta chain) was documented in a study of blood T cell repertoires in COVID-19. Study details: Donors in the United States, Italy and Spain gave samples during acute or convalescent COVID-19.

V was clipped by 3 bases and J by 5 bases; unmatched bases: 5. CDR1 and CDR2 from the germline V gene are SNHLY and FYNNEI. This CDR3 is 16 amino acids long. Assay used: immunoSEQ multiplex PCR; TCRdb lists only in-frame clones, some missing. The data hold over 100,000 clones, with roughly three quarters observed a single time. Sequenced input: peripheral blood. V usage is TRBV2 and J usage is TRBJ2-5; 14 bases match TRBD2. The TCR sequence derives from a woman between 70 and 85 years old with acute or convalescent COVID-19. The CDR3 sequence is CASSESTSGGAETQYF. DNA of the CDR3: TGTGCCAGCAGTGAGTCGACTAGCGGGGGGGCGGAGACCCAGTACTTC.